This T cell receptor (beta chain) was identified during a study of CD8 T cells in Susac syndrome. Study overall: At the time their blood was drawn, patients with Susac syndrome were either therapy-naive, on corticosteroids (with some of them also receiving intravenous immunoglobulin), or on intravenous immunoglobulin alone.

Reverse transcription of roughly 0.5 to 1 ug RNA was performed with random hexamers. By means of immunoSEQ multiplex PCR, TCR beta CDR3 spanning 54 Vbeta and 13 Jbeta underwent amplification. A single record per CDR3 protein comes from TCRdb applying MiXCR to the immunoSEQ multiplex PCR reads. Here the sample spans 95,000 to 150,000 distinct CDR3 sequences, nearly 96% being singletons. Findings of the study overall: Clonal expansion was not seen in any Susac syndrome CD4+ T cell repertoire.

The germline CDR1 and CDR2 sequences are SGDLS and YYNGEE. The CDR3 is made up of 16 amino acids. The V end was cut by 0 bases, the J end by 9 bases, with 19 bases between. About this clonotype: Its specificity is not known.

Sequenced: CD4+ T cells from PBMCs. This chain uses TRBV9 with TRBJ2-1; a possible D gene is TRBD2 (5 bases). The sequence was obtained from a human donor with Susac syndrome. CDR3: CASSVGSPNLGSEQFF. CDR3 DNA: TGTGCCAGCAGCGTAGGGTCCCCCAACTTGGGGAGTGAGCAGTTCTTC.